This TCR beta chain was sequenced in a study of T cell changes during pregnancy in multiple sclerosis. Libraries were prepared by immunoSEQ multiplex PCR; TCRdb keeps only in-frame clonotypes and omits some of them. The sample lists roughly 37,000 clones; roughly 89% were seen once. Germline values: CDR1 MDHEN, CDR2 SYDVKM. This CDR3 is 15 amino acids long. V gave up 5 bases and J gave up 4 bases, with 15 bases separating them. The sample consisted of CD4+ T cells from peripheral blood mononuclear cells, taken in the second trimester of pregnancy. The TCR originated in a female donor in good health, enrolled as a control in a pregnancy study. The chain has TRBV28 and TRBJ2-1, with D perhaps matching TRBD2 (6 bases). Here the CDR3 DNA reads TGTGCCAGCAGTCCCAGTAGCGGTCATTACAATGAGCAGTTCTTC. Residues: CASSPSSGHYNEQFF.